The 16 T cell receptor beta chains below were found in one sample sequenced in a study of blood T cell repertoires in COVID-19. TCRdb's copy holds only in-frame clones and misses some; the assay was immunoSEQ multiplex PCR. The sample lists approximately 80,000 clones; around 81% were seen once. The sample consisted of peripheral blood. The receptors derive from a man at least 80 years old with acute or convalescent COVID-19.

The CDR3 DNA is TGTGCCAGCTCGCCTACTAGCGGGAGTTCAGATACGCAGTATTTT. It yields the protein CASSPTSGSSDTQYF. V is TRBV18 and J is TRBJ2-3, with 11 bases identical to TRBD2. CDR1 KGHSH and CDR2 LQKENI come from the germline V gene. The CDR3 covers 15 residues. With V trimmed by 6 bases and J by 4 bases, 6 bases remained unmatched.

The chain carries TRBV5-5 and TRBJ1-3, with a tentative D call TRBD1 (5 bases). Trimming took off 2 bases at V and 4 bases at J, with 13 bases between the two ends. Germline V lookup: CDR1 SGHKS, CDR2 YYEKEE (reference sequence). CDR3 length equals 15 residues. CDR3 sequence (DNA): TGTGCCAGCAGCTTTGACGGCAGGGTGGGAAACACCATATATTTT. Residues: CASSFDGRVGNTIYF.

V gene TRBV27 combines with J gene TRBJ2-2, with D unresolved. V was trimmed by 6 bases and J by 5 bases, leaving 10 bases between them. The CDR3 extends over 13 amino acids. From germline, CDR1 is MNHEY and CDR2 SMNVEV (reference sequence). Written as DNA, the CDR3 is TGTGCCAGCAGATTTACCGGGACCGGGGAGCTGTTTTTT. Its protein product is CASRFTGTGELFF.

The chain carries TRBV2 and TRBJ2-5; no firm D call. V lost 1 base to trimming and J lost 5 bases, with 5 bases between them. The CDR3 is 12 residues long. The germline CDR1 and CDR2 sequences are SNHLY and FYNNEI. CDR3 nucleotides: TGTGCCAGCAGTGAAGAGCTGGAGACCCAGTACTTC. The encoded protein is CASSEELETQYF.

V usage is TRBV5-4 and J usage is TRBJ1-2; D may be TRBD1 (6 bases). CDR1 is SGHNT and CDR2 is YYREEE in the germline V gene (reference sequence). The CDR3 extends over 15 amino acids. V shed 0 bases and J shed 7 bases, with 16 bases lying between them. DNA of the CDR3: TGTGCCAGCAGCTTGGCCAACAGGGCGCGGCGTGGCTACACCTTC. This sequence encodes CASSLANRARRGYTF.

V and J are TRBV5-1 and TRBJ1-1, with 12 bases that match TRBD1. Trimming at V came to 4 bases and at J to 5 bases, leaving 6 bases not matched to a gene. This CDR3 has 15 residues. Germline-derived CDR1 and CDR2 are SGHRS and YFSETQ. This CDR3 reads CASSPRDRGQTEAFF. The CDR3, as DNA: TGCGCCAGCAGCCCCCGGGACAGGGGGCAAACTGAAGCTTTCTTT.

J is TRBJ2-5 and V is TRBV18; D might be TRBD1 (7 bases). V gave up 3 bases and J gave up 2 bases, with 10 bases separating them. The CDR3 is made up of 14 amino acids. In germline, CDR1 is KGHSH, CDR2 LQKENI. CDR3 sequence reads: CASSPAGGQETQYF. As DNA, the CDR3 is TGTGCCAGCTCACCGGCAGGGGGGCAAGAGACCCAGTACTTC. Full variable domain (remainder filled in from reference TRBV18 and TRBJ2-5): NAGVMQNPRHLVRRRGQEARLRCSPMKGHSHVYWYRQLPEEGLKFMVYLQKENIIDESGMPKERFSAEFPKEGPSILRIQQVVRGDSAAYFCASSPAGGQETQYFGPGTRLLVL.

This clone has a handful of counts. The V call is TRBV6-5, the J call TRBJ1-1, with D perhaps matching TRBD1 (5 bases). V shed 7 bases and J shed 8 bases, with 20 bases lying between them. The CDR3 is 14 residues long. Germline CDR1 and CDR2: MNHEY and SVGAGI. As DNA, the CDR3 is TGTGCCAGCACCACATCCTCCAGGGCTAACGAAGCTTTCTTT. Its translation: CASTTSSRANEAFF.

The CDR3 nucleotides read TGTGCCTGGAGACACAGCAGGGGACCCGGGGAGCTGTTTTTT. Amino acids: CAWRHSRGPGELFF. V usage is TRBV30 and J usage is TRBJ2-2, with D possibly being TRBD1 (6 bases). The CDR3 is 14 residues long. In germline, CDR1 is GTSNPN, CDR2 SVGIG (reference sequence). Trimming took 3 bases from V and 6 from J, leaving 14 bases between them.

This clone is a singleton in its sample. V usage is TRBV5-1 and J usage is TRBJ2-1, with D tentatively TRBD2 (6 bases). The germline V and J ends were trimmed by 0 bases and 4 bases, with 11 bases remaining between them. CDR1 and CDR2 (germline): SGHRS, YFSETQ. The CDR3 spans 15 residues. The CDR3 DNA sequence: TGCGCCAGCAGCTTGGCGGCGGGAAGATACAATGAGCAGTTCTTC. This gives the protein CASSLAAGRYNEQFF. The full variable domain, in which reference TRBV5-1 and TRBJ2-1 provide the parts outside the CDR3, is KAGVTQTPRYLIKTRGQQVTLSCSPISGHRSVSWYQQTPGQGLQFLFEYFSETQRNKGNFPGRFSGRQFSNSRSEMNVSTLELGDSALYLCASSLAAGRYNEQFFGPGTRLTVL.

The chain recombines TRBV30 with TRBJ2-7; weak D call: TRBD1 (5 bases). CDR1 is GTSNPN, CDR2 SVGIG, per germline (reference sequence). V gave up 0 bases and J gave up 4 bases, with 10 bases separating them. The CDR3 covers 13 residues. The CDR3 DNA reads as TGTGCCTGGAGTGTACAGGAGACTTACGAGCAGTACTTC. It translates to CAWSVQETYEQYF.

This chain connects TRBV27 to TRBJ1-5, with 10 positions matching TRBD1. The germline CDR1 and CDR2 sequences are MNHEY and SMNVEV (reference sequence). The CDR3 is 18 amino acids. J was trimmed by 3 bases and V by 6 bases; bases with no gene match: 14. The CDR3 DNA reads TGTGCCAGCAGCCGACTGAGTGGACAGGGGGTGACCAATCAGCCCCAGCATTTT. Protein sequence: CASSRLSGQGVTNQPQHF.

V and J are TRBV3-1 (or the pseudogene TRBV3-2) and TRBJ2-2, with D possibly being TRBD2 (5 bases). Germline CDR1 and CDR2: LGHDT and YNNKEL (reference sequence). The length of the CDR3 is 14 residues. The ends were cut back, 2 bases at V and 4 bases at J, with 8 bases in the middle. CDR3 nucleotides: TGTGCCAGCAGCCAATTTCTAGCCACCGGGGAGCTGTTTTTT. Translated, it gives CASSQFLATGELFF.

The chain links TRBV6-2 or TRBV6-3 to TRBJ2-1, with TRBD2 matching over 13 bases. Germline CDR1 and CDR2: MNHEY and SVGEGT. The CDR3 is made up of 18 amino acids. The junction had 7 bases not matched to a gene; V was cut back by 4 bases and J by 1 base. CDR3 nucleotide sequence: TGTGCCAGCAGTTCCCCAGGACTAGCGGGAGCGTCCTACAATGAGCAGTTCTTC. It yields the protein CASSSPGLAGASYNEQFF.

This rearrangement joins TRBV5-1 to TRBJ2-3; D is possibly TRBD1 (5 bases). The CDR3 extends over 15 amino acids. V was clipped by 1 base and J by 0 bases, with 9 bases between them. The germline V gene has CDR1 SGHRS and CDR2 YFSETQ. CDR3 residues: CASSLRTSSTDTQYF. In nucleotides, the CDR3 is TGCGCCAGCAGCTTGAGGACATCTAGCACAGATACGCAGTATTTT.

The rearrangement uses TRBV5-6 and TRBJ1-3; D gene ambiguous. The V end lost 3 bases, the J end lost 0 bases, and 10 bases lay between the germline ends. From germline, CDR1 is SGHDT and CDR2 YYEEEE. The CDR3 covers 15 residues. This CDR3 is CASSSGLSSGNTIYF. Here the CDR3 DNA reads TGTGCCAGCAGCTCCGGGTTGAGCTCTGGAAACACCATATATTTT.